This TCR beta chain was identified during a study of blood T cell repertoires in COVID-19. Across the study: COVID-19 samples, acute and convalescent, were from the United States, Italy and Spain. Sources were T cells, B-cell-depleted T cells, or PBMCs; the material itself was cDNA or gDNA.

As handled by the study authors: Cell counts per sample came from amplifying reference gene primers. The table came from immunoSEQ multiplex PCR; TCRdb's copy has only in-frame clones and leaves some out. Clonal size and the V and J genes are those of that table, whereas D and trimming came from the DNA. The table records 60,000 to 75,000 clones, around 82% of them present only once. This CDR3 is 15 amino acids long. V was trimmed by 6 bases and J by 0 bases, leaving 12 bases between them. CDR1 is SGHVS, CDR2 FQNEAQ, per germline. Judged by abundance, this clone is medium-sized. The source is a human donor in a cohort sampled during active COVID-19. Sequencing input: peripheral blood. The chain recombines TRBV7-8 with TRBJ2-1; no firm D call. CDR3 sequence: CASRLTPSSYNEQFF. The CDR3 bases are TGTGCCAGCAGACTTACACCTAGCTCCTACAATGAGCAGTTCTTC.